These T cell receptor beta chains were read from a single sample in a study of cytomegalovirus exposure and HLA in healthy donors. Sequencing used immunoSEQ multiplex PCR; TCRdb keeps in-frame clones, though not all of them. The sample has fewer than 200,000 clones; 81% are singletons. What was sequenced was PBMCs. These receptors originate from a woman aged 50 to 60 in good health and CMV-seronegative. CDR3s include the opening cysteine and the closing phenylalanine or tryptophan. A D gene is named only where the DNA matches it firmly. Part of the rows lack a size; the others show once, few, many or a class for expanded clones.

TRBJ2-1 | TRBV5-1 | . | . | TGCGCCAGCAGCTTGAATCTATCCAAGCAGTTCTTC | CASSLNLSKQFF
TRBJ1-5 | TRBV19 | TRBD1 | . | TGTGCCAGTAGTATAGCGACGGACAGGGCAGATCAGCCCCAGCATTTT | CASSIATDRADQPQHF
TRBJ1-1 | TRBV10-1 | TRBD1 | . | TGCGCCAGCAGGGGGGACAGCACTGAAGCTTTCTTT | CASRGDSTEAFF
TRBJ2-1 | TRBV7-2 | TRBD2 | . | TGTGCCAGCAGCCTCGGGACTAGCGCTAGCTCCTACAATGAGCAGTTCTTC | CASSLGTSASSYNEQFF
TRBJ2-7 | TRBV30 | . | . | TGTGCCTGGAGTCGACATGACTCCTACGAGCAGTACTTC | CAWSRHDSYEQYF
TRBJ2-5 | TRBV9 | . | . | TGTGCCAGCAGCGTATCAGGAGGCGGGGAAGAGACCCAGTACTTC | CASSVSGGGEETQYF
TRBJ2-7 | TRBV29-1 | . | . | TGCAGCGGCGTACGGGGGTACGAGCAGTACTTC | CSGVRGYEQYF
TRBJ1-2 | TRBV28 | TRBD1 | . | TGTGCCAGCAGTTTGACGACAGGGAGGCATGGCTACACCTTC | CASSLTTGRHGYTF
TRBJ2-7 | TRBV7-9 | TRBD1 | . | TGTGCCAGCAGCTTAACTTGGGACAGAACCTACGAGCAGTACTTC | CASSLTWDRTYEQYF
TRBJ2-5 | TRBV7-8 | TRBD2 | few | TGTGCCAGCAGCTTAGGGACTAGCGGGGCGGGGGAGACCCAGTACTTC | CASSLGTSGAGETQYF
TRBJ2-7 | TRBV2 | TRBD2 | . | TGTGCCAGCAGTCACGGGACTAGCGGAGGCCCCGCCTACGAGCAGTACTTC | CASSHGTSGGPAYEQYF
TRBJ1-1 | TRBV4-3 | . | . | TGCGCCAGCAGCCAGCGCGGGAACACTGAAGCTTTCTTT | CASSQRGNTEAFF
TRBJ1-2 | TRBV11-2 | TRBD1 | few | TGTGCCAGCAGCATGGGACAGGGACCATATGGCTACACCTTC | CASSMGQGPYGYTF
TRBJ2-7 | TRBV5-6 | . | . | TGTGCCAGCAGCGGCGGACTGAGTAACTCCTACGAGCAGTACTTC | CASSGGLSNSYEQYF
TRBJ2-5 | TRBV27 | . | . | TGTGCCAGCAGTCCCGGACTTGGACTATGGCGGCCTCAAGAGACCCAGTACTTC | CASSPGLGLWRPQETQYF
TRBJ2-2 | TRBV10-1 | . | . | TGCGCCAGCAACGGAGCCGGGAACACCGGGGAGCTGTTTTTT | CASNGAGNTGELFF
TRBJ2-7 | TRBV2 | TRBD1 | . | TGTGCCAGCAGTTGGACAGGGCTCGAGCAGTACTTC | CASSWTGLEQYF
TRBJ1-1 | TRBV5-1 | . | few | TGCGCCAGCAGCTTGGACAGCCGGAACACTGAAGCTTTCTTT | CASSLDSRNTEAFF
TRBJ2-2 | TRBV27 | . | . | TGTGCCAGCAGTCAGACTAGGCCCGGGGAGCTGTTTTTT | CASSQTRPGELFF
TRBJ1-1 | TRBV4-1 | . | . | TGCGCCAGCAGCCAAGATTTATTGGGAGGGGCCAGGAACACTGAAGCTTTCTTT | CASSQDLLGGARNTEAFF
TRBJ1-3 | TRBV27 | . | . | TGTGCCAGCAGTTTATCGTATGGAAACACCATATATTTT | CASSLSYGNTIYF
TRBJ2-7 | TRBV13 | TRBD1 | . | TGTGCCAGCAGCCCCGGGGGACAGGGGGTTAACGAGCAGTACTTC | CASSPGGQGVNEQYF
TRBJ1-5 | TRBV7-9 | . | once | TGTGCCAGCAGCTTAGACGGTAGCAATCAGCCCCAGCATTTT | CASSLDGSNQPQHF
TRBJ2-1 | TRBV2 | TRBD2 | . | TGTGCCAGCAGCCCCGGGACTAGCGGGGGCAGCTCCTACAATGAGCAGTTCTTC | CASSPGTSGGSSYNEQFF
TRBJ2-7 | TRBV27 | . | . | TGTGCCAGCAGTCCTACCCAGGGGGGTTCAGCCTACGAGCAGTACTTC | CASSPTQGGSAYEQYF
TRBJ1-5 | TRBV6-1 | . | . | TGTGCCAGCAGTGAACAGATCAATCAGCCCCAGCATTTT | CASSEQINQPQHF
TRBJ2-7 | TRBV6-5 | . | . | TGTGCCAGCGCGTTAGCAGGACACTACGAGCAGTACTTC | CASALAGHYEQYF
TRBJ2-2 | TRBV7-9 | . | . | TGTGCCAGCAGCTTATCGAACAGGGTTGGCACCGGGGAGCTGTTTTTT | CASSLSNRVGTGELFF
TRBJ1-2 | TRBV2 | . | . | TGTGCCAGCAGTGGGGGCACATCGGTCGGCGGCTACACCTTC | CASSGGTSVGGYTF
TRBJ2-7 | TRBV7-9 | TRBD1 | . | TGTGCCAGCAACCCGGGCTGGGACAGGGGAACCTACGAGCAGTACTTC | CASNPGWDRGTYEQYF
TRBJ2-7 | TRBV7-9 | . | . | TGTGCCAGCAGCTTAGTTAGTTACGAGCAGTACTTC | CASSLVSYEQYF